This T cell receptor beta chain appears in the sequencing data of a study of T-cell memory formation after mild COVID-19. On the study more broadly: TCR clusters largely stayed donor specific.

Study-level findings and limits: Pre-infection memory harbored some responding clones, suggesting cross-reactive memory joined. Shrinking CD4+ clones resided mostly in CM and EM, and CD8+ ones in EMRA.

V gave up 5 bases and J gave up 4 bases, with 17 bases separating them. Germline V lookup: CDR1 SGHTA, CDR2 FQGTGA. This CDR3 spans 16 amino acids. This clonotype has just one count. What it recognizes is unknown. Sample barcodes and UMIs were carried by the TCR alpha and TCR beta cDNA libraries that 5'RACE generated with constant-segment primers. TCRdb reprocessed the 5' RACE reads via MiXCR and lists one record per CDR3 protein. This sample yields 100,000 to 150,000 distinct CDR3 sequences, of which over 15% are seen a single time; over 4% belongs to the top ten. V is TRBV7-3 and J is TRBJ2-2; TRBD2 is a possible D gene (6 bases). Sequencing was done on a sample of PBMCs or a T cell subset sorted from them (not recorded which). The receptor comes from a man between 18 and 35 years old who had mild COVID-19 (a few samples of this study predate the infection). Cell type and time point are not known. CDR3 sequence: CASSIGGGDSTGELFF. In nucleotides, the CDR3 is TGTGCCAGCAGCATAGGCGGCGGGGACTCCACCGGGGAGCTGTTTTTT.